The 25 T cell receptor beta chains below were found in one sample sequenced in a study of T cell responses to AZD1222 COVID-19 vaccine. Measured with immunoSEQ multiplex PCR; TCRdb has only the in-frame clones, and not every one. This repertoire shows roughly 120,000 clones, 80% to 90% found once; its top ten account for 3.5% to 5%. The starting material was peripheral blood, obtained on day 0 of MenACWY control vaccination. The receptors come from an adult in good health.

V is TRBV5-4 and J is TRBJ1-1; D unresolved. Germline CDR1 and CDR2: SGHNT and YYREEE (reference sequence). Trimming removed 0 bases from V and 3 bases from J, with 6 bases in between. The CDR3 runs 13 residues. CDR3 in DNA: TGTGCCAGCAGCTTGGTTCCCGACACTGAAGCTTTCTTT. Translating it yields CASSLVPDTEAFF.

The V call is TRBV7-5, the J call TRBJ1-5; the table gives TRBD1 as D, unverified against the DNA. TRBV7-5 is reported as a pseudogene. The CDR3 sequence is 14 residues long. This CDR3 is CARARGGSNQPQHF. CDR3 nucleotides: TGTGCCAGAGCAAGAGGGGGAAGCAATCAGCCCCAGCATTTT.

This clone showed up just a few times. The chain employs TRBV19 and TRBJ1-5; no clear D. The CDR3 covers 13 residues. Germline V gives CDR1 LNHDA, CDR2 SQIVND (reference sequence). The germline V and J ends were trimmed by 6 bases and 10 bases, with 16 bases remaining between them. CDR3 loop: CASSMDRVGPQHF. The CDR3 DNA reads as TGTGCCAGTAGCATGGACCGGGTTGGACCCCAGCATTTT.

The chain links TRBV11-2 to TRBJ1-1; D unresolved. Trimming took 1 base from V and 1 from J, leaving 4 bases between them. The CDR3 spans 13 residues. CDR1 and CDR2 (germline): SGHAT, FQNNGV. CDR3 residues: CASSLGPNTEAFF. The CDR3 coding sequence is TGTGCCAGCAGCTTAGGGCCGAACACTGAAGCTTTCTTT.

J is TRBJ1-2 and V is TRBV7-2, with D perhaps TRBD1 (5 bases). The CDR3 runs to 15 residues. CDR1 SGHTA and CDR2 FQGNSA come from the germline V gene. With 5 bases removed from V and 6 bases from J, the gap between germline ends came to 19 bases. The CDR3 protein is CASSPGGLGMDGYTF. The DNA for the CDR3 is TGTGCCAGCAGCCCGGGGGGGTTGGGGATGGATGGCTACACCTTC.

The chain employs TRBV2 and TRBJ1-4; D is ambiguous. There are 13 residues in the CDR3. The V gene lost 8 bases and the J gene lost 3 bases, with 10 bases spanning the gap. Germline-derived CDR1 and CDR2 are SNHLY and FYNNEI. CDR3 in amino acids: CASQPVPNEKLFF. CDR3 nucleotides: TGTGCCAGCCAACCGGTGCCTAATGAAAAACTGTTTTTT.

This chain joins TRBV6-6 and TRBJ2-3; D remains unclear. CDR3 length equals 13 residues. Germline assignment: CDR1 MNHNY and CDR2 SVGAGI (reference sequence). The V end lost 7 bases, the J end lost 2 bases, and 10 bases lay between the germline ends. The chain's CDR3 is CASKLAPTDTQYF. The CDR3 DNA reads TGTGCCAGCAAACTCGCACCCACAGATACGCAGTATTTT.

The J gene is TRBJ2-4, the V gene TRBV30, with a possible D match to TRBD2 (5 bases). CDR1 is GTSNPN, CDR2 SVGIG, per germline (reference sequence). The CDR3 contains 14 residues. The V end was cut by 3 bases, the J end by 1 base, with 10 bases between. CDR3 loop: CAWRPPGAKNIQYF. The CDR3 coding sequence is TGTGCCTGGAGGCCCCCGGGGGCCAAAAACATTCAGTACTTC.

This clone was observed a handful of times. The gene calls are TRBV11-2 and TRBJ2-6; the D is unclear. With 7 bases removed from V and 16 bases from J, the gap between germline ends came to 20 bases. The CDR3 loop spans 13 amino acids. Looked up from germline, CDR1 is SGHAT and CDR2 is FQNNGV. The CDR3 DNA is TGTGCCAGCATCCAGCTACGGACGTCAAAGCTGACTTTC. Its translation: CASIQLRTSKLTF.

The CDR3 coding sequence is TGTGCCAGCAGTCCTCGTAGGTCGACGGGCAATCAGCCCCAGCATTTT. Translating gives CASSPRRSTGNQPQHF. This chain joins TRBV28 and TRBJ1-5, with D uncertain. Germline values: CDR1 MDHEN, CDR2 SYDVKM. The CDR3 spans 16 residues. V was cut by 5 bases and J by 2 bases, with 16 bases left in between. The full variable domain, in which reference TRBV28 and TRBJ1-5 provide the parts outside the CDR3, is DVKVTQSSRYLVKRTGEKVFLECVQDMDHENMFWYRQDPGLGLRLIYFSYDVKMKEKGDIPEGYSVSREKKERFSLILESASTNQTSMYLCASSPRRSTGNQPQHFGDGTRLSIL.

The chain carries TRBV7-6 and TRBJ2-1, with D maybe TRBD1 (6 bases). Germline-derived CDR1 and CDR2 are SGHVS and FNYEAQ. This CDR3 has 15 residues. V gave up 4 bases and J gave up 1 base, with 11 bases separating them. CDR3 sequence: CASSSQTGSYNEQFF. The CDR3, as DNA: TGTGCCAGCAGCTCCCAGACAGGATCCTACAATGAGCAGTTCTTC. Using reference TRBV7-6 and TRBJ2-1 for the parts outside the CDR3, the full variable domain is GAGVSQSPRYKVTKRGQDVALRCDPISGHVSLYWYRQALGQGPEFLTYFNYEAQQDKSGLPNDRFSAERPEGSISTLTIQRTEQRDSAMYRCASSSQTGSYNEQFFGPGTRLTVL.

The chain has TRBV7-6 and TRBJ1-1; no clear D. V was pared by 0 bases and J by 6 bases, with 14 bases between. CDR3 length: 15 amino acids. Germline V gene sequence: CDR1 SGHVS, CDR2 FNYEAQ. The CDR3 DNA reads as TGTGCCAGCAGCTTAGCAGCCAGGATGGGGTCTGAAGCTTTCTTT. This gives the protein CASSLAARMGSEAFF.

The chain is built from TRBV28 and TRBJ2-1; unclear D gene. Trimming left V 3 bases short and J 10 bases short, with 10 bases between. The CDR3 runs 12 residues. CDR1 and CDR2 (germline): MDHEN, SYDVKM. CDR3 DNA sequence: TGTGCCAGCAGTTTGGGCAATATGGAGCAGTTCTTC. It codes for CASSLGNMEQFF.

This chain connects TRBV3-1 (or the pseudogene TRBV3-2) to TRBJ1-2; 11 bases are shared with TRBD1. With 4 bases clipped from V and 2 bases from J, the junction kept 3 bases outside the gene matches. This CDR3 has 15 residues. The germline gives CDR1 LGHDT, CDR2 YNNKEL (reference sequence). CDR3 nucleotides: TGTGCCAGCAGCCGAGGGACAGGGGGAAACTATGGCTACACCTTC. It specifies CASSRGTGGNYGYTF.

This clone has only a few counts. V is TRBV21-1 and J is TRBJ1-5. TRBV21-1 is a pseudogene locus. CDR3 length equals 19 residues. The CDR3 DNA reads TGTGCCAGCAGCAATACTAAAGAATCGGGGGTTTATAGCAATCAGCCCCAGCATTTT. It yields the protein CASSNTKESGVYSNQPQHF.

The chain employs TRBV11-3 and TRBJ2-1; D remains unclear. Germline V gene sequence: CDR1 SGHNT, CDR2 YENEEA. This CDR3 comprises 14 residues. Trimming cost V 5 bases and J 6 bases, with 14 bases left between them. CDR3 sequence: CASSTSPAGNEQFF. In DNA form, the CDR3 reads TGTGCCAGCAGCACCTCCCCGGCCGGCAATGAGCAGTTCTTC.

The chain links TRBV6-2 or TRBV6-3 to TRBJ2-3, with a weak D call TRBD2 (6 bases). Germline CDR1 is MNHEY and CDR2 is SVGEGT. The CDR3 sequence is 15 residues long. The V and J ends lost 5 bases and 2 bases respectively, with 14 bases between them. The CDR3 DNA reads TGTGCCAGCAGTCAATTCGGGGGAATCACAGATACGCAGTATTTT. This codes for CASSQFGGITDTQYF.

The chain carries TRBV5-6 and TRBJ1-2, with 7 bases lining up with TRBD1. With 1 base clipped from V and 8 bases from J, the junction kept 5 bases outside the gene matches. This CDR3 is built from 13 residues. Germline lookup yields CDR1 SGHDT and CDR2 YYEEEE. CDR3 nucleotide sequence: TGTGCCAGCAGCTTGCGGCAGGGGGAAGGCTACACCTTC. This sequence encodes CASSLRQGEGYTF.

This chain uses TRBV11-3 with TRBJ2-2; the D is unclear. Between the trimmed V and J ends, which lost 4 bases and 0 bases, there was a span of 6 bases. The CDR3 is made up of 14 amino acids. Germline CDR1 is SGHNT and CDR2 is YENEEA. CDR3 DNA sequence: TGTGCCAGCAGCTCCAGTACGAACACCGGGGAGCTGTTTTTT. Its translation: CASSSSTNTGELFF.

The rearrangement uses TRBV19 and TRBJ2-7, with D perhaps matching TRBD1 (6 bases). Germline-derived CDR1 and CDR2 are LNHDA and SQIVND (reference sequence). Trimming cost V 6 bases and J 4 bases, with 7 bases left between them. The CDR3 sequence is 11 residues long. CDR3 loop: CASRQGYEQYF. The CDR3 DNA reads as TGTGCCAGTAGGCAGGGGTACGAGCAGTACTTC.

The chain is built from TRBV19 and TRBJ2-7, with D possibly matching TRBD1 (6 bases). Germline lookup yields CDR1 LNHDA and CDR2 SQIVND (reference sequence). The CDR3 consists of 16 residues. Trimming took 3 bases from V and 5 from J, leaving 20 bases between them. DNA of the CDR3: TGTGCCAGTAGTATCAACCCCGGGACACGTGGTAACGAGCAGTACTTC. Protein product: CASSINPGTRGNEQYF.

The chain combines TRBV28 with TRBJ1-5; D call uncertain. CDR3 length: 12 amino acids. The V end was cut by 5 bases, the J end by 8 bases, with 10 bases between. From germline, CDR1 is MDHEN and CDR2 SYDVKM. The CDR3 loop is CASSVGGKPQHF. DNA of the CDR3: TGTGCCAGCAGTGTTGGTGGGAAGCCCCAGCATTTT.

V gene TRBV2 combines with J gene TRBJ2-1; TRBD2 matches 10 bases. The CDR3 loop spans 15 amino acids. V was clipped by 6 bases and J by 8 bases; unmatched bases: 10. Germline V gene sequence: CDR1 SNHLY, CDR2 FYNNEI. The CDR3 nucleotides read TGTGCCAGCAGCCCCCCCAGCGGGGGGGCCTATGAGCAGTTCTTC. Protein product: CASSPPSGGAYEQFF. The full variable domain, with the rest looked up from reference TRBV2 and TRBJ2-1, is EPEVTQTPSHQVTQMGQEVILRCVPISNHLYFYWYRQILGQKVEFLVSFYNNEISEKSEIFDDQFSVERPDGSNFTLKIRSTKLEDSAMYFCASSPPSGGAYEQFFGPGTRLTVL.

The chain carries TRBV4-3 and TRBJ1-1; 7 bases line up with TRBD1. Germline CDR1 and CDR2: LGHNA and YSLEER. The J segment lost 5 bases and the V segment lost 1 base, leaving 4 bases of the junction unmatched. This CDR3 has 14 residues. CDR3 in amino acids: CASSQGDRVTEAFF. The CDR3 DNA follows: TGCGCCAGCAGCCAAGGGGACAGAGTTACTGAAGCTTTCTTT.

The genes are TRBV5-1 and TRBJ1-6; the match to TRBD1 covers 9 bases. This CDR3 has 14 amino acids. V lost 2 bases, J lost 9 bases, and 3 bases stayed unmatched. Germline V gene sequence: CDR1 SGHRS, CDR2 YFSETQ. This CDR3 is CASSLRTGASPLHF. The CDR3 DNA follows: TGCGCCAGCAGCTTACGGACAGGGGCTTCACCCCTCCACTTT.